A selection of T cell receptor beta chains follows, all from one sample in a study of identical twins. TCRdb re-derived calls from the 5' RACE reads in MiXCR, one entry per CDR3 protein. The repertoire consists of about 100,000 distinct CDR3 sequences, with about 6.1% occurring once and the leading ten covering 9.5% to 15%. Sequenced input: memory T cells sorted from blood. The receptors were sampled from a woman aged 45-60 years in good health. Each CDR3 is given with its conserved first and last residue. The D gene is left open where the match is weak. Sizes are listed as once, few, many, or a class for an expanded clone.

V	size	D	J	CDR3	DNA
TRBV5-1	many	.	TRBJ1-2	CASSLAVQSYGYTF	TGCGCCAGCAGCTTGGCAGTACAGAGCTATGGCTACACCTTC
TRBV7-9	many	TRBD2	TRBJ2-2	CASRSSGIRTGELFF	TGTGCCAGCAGGTCTAGCGGGATCCGCACCGGGGAGCTGTTTTTT
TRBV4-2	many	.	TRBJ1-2	CASSQERLFVGGYTF	TGTGCCAGCAGCCAAGAAAGACTCTTTGTAGGCGGCTACACCTTC
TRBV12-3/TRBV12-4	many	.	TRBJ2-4	CASSFTLAKNIQYF	TGTGCCAGCAGTTTTACCCTAGCCAAAAACATTCAGTACTTC
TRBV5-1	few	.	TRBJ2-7	CASSLGGTEYEQYF	TGCGCCAGCAGCTTAGGCGGGACTGAGTACGAGCAGTACTTC
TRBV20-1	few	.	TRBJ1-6	CSARAGRGYLHF	TGCAGTGCTAGAGCGGGGCGGGGCTACCTCCACTTT
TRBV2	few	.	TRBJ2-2	CASRVTDQPTGELFF	TGTGCCAGCAGGGTAACAGACCAACCTACCGGGGAGCTGTTTTTT
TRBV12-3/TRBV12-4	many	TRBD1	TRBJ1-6	CASSPGQAYNSPLHF	TGTGCCAGCAGCCCGGGACAGGCATATAATTCACCCCTCCACTTT
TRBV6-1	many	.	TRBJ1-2	CASSEAQGARGYTF	TGTGCCAGCAGTGAGGCACAAGGAGCCCGTGGCTACACCTTC
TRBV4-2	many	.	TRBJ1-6	CASSRDTDHGSPLHF	TGTGCCAGCAGCCGTGACACCGATCATGGTTCACCCCTCCACTTT
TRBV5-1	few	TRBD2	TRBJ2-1	CASRRLAGLLNEQFF	TGCGCCAGCAGGAGACTAGCGGGCCTCCTCAATGAGCAGTTCTTC
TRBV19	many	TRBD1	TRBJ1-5	CASKDRAGQPQHF	TGTGCCAGTAAAGACAGGGCAGGTCAGCCCCAGCATTTT
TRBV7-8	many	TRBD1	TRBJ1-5	CASRPGTGSYSNQPQHF	TGTGCCAGCAGGCCCGGGACAGGTAGTTATAGCAATCAGCCCCAGCATTTT
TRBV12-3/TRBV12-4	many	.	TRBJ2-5	CASSFNQETQYF	TGTGCCAGCAGTTTTAACCAAGAGACCCAGTACTTC
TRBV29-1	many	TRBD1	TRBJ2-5	CSVEDLLRGQGTQYF	TGCAGCGTTGAAGATTTATTAAGAGGACAGGGGACCCAGTACTTC
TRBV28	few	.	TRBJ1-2	CASTPGEGYTF	TGTGCCAGCACTCCGGGCGAGGGCTACACCTTC
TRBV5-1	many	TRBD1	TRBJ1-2	CASSGGTGGGYTF	TGCGCCAGCAGCGGCGGGACAGGCGGAGGCTACACCTTC
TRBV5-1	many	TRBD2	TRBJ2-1	CASSLEQRELNEQFF	TGCGCCAGCAGCTTGGAACAGCGGGAGTTAAATGAGCAGTTCTTC
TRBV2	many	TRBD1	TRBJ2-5	CASKGTGKTQYF	TGTGCCAGCAAAGGGACAGGGAAGACCCAGTACTTC
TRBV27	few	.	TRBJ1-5	CASSFGRDNQPQHF	TGTGCCAGCAGTTTTGGCAGGGATAATCAGCCCCAGCATTTT
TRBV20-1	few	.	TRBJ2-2	CSARGGAGELFF	TGCAGTGCTAGAGGGGGGGCCGGGGAGCTGTTTTTT
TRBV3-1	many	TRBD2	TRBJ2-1	CASSNAGTSVNNEQFF	TGTGCCAGCAGCAACGCCGGGACTAGCGTAAACAATGAGCAGTTCTTC